This T cell receptor (beta chain) emerged from a study of CD8 T cells in Susac syndrome. Peripheral blood CD8+ and CD4+ T cells were profiled by TCR beta sequencing. The multiple sclerosis control group consisted of treatment-naive patients whose relapsing-remitting disease, which was either stable or active, fulfilled revised McDonald criteria. The authors negatively isolated CD8+ and CD4+ T cells and FACS-enriched TEMRA cells. A quantity of 0.5 to 1 ug RNA underwent reverse transcription using random hexamers. An immunoSEQ multiplex PCR amplified TCR beta CDR3 over 54 Vbeta and 13 Jbeta. Using its own MiXCR run on the immunoSEQ multiplex PCR reads, TCRdb lists one record per CDR3 protein. The sample holds approximately 270,000 distinct CDR3 sequences; 90% to 95% are singletons and the top ten take roughly 0.07%. CDR3 size: 14 residues. Between the trimmed V and J ends, which lost 0 bases and 3 bases, there was a span of 7 bases. The germline V gene has CDR1 SGDLS and CDR2 YYNGEE.

The sequence came from a human donor with multiple sclerosis. Material for sequencing was CD4+ T cells from PBMCs. The J gene is TRBJ1-3, the V gene TRBV9; D perhaps matches TRBD1 (5 bases). In nucleotides, the CDR3 is TGTGCCAGCAGCGTAGGAGGGGTTGGAAACACCATATATTTT. It specifies CASSVGGVGNTIYF.